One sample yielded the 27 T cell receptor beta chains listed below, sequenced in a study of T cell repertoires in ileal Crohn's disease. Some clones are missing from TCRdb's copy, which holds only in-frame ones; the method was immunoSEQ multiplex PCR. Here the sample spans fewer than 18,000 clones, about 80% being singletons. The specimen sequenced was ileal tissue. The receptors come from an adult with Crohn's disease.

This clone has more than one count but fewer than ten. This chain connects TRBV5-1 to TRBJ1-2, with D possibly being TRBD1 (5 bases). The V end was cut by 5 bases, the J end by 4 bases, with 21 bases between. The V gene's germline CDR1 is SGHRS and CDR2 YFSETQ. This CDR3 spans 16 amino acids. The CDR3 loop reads CASSLFQGRDGYGYTF. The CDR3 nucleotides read TGCGCCAGCAGTCTATTTCAGGGCAGGGATGGCTATGGCTACACCTTC. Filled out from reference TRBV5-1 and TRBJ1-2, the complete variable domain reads KAGVTQTPRYLIKTRGQQVTLSCSPISGHRSVSWYQQTPGQGLQFLFEYFSETQRNKGNFPGRFSGRQFSNSRSEMNVSTLELGDSALYLCASSLFQGRDGYGYTFGSGTRLTVV.

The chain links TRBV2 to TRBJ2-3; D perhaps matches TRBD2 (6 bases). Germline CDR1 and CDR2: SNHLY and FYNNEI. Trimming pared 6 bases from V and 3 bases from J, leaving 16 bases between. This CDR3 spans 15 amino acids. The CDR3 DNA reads TGTGCCAGCAGGGGCCAGGCCCTAGCGACAGATACGCAGTATTTT. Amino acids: CASRGQALATDTQYF.

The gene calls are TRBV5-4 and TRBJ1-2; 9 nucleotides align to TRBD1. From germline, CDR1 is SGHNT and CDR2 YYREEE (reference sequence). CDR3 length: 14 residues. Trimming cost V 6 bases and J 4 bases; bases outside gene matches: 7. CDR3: CASTPTGGGYGYTF. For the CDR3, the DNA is TGTGCCAGCACCCCGACAGGGGGTGGCTATGGCTACACCTTC.

In DNA form, the CDR3 reads TGTGCCTGGAGTTTAGGACTAGCGGGAGAGAGTTTCTTC. Translation: CAWSLGLAGESFF. The V and J genes are TRBV30 and TRBJ2-1; 13 nucleotides match TRBD2. Losses at the gene ends were 2 bases for V and 16 bases for J; bases not matched to a gene: 8. Germline CDR1 and CDR2: GTSNPN and SVGIG (reference sequence). There are 13 residues in the CDR3.

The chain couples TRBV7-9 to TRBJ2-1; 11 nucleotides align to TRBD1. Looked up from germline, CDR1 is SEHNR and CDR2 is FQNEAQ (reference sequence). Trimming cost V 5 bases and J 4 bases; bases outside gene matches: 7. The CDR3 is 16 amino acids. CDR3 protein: CASSPRGDRGYNEQFF. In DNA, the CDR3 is TGTGCCAGCAGCCCCAGGGGGGACAGGGGGTACAATGAGCAGTTCTTC.

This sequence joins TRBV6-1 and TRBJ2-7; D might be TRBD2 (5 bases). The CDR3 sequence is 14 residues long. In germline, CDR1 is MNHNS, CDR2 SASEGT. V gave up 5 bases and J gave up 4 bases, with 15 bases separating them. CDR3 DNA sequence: TGTGCCAGCAGTCCGGCGCTACCGGGGTACGAGCAGTACTTC. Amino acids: CASSPALPGYEQYF.

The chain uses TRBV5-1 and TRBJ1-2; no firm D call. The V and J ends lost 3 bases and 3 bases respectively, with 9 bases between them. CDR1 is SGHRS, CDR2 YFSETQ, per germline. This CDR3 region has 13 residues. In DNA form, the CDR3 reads TGCGCCAGCAGCTCGGGTTTGGACTATGGCTACACCTTC. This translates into CASSSGLDYGYTF.

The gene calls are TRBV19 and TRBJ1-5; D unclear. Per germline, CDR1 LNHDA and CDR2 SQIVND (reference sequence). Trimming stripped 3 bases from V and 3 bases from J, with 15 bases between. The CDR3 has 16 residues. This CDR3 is CASSISDSLFNQPQHF. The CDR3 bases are TGTGCCAGTAGTATCAGTGACTCTCTGTTCAATCAGCCCCAGCATTTT.

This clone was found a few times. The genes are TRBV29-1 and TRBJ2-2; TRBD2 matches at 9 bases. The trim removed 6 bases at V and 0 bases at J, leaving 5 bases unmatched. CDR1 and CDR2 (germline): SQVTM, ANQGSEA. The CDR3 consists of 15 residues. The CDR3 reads CSVTRTSANTGELFF. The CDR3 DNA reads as TGCAGCGTGACAAGGACTAGCGCGAACACCGGGGAGCTGTTTTTT.

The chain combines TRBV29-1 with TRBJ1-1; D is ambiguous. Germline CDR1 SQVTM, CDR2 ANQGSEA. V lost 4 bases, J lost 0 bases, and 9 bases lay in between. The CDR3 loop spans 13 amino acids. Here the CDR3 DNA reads TGCAGCGTTGTAGTGGTCCTGAACACTGAAGCTTTCTTT. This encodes CSVVVVLNTEAFF.

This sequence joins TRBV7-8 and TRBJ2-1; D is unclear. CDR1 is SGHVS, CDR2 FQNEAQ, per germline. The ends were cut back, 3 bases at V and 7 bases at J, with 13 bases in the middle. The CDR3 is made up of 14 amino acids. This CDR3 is CASSFPGSGNEQFF. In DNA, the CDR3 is TGTGCCAGCAGCTTCCCGGGTTCCGGGAATGAGCAGTTCTTC. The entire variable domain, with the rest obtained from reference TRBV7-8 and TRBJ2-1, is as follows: GAGVSQSPRYKVAKRGQDVALRCDPISGHVSLFWYQQALGQGPEFLTYFQNEAQLDKSGLPSDRFFAERPEGSVSTLKIQRTQQEDSAVYLCASSFPGSGNEQFFGPGTRLTVL.

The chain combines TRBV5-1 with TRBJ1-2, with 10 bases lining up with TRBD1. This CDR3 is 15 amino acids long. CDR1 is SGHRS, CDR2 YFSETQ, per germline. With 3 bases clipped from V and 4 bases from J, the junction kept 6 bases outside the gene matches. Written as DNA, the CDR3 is TGCGCCAGCAGCTCAGAAGGGACAGGGGTCTATGGCTACACCTTC. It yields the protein CASSSEGTGVYGYTF.

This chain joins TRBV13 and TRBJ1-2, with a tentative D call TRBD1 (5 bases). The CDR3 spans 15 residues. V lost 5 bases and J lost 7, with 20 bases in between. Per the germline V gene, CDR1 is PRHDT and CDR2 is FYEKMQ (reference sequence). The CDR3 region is CASSTPRGVSSGYTF. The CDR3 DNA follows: TGTGCCAGCAGCACTCCCCGGGGGGTTTCTTCTGGCTACACCTTC.

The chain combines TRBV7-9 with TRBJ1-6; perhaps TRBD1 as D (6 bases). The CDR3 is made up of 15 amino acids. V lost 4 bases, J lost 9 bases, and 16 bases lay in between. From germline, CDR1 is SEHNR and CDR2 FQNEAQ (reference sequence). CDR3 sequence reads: CASSSQGFGASPLHF. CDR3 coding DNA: TGTGCCAGCAGCTCACAGGGCTTTGGGGCTTCACCCCTCCACTTT.

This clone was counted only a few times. CDR3 nucleotide sequence: TGTGCCAGCAGGTACAGGGGGTGGACTAATGAAAAACTGTTTTTT. It translates to CASRYRGWTNEKLFF. The chain employs TRBV27 and TRBJ1-4, with TRBD1 matching over 8 bases. Germline lookup yields CDR1 MNHEY and CDR2 SMNVEV (reference sequence). The V and J ends lost 6 bases and 2 bases, in that order; junction bases with no gene match: 5. This CDR3 has 15 residues.

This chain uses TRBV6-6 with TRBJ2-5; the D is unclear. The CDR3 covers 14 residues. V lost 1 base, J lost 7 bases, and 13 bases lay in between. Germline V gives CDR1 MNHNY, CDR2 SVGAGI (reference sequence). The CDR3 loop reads CASSYLARSRTQYF. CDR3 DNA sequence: TGTGCCAGCAGTTACTTAGCCCGCTCCAGGACCCAGTACTTC.

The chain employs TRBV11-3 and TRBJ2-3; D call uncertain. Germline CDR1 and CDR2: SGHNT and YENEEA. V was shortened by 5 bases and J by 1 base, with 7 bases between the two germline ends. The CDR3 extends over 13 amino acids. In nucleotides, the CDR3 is TGTGCCAGCAGCACACAAGGCACAGATACGCAGTATTTT. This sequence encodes CASSTQGTDTQYF.

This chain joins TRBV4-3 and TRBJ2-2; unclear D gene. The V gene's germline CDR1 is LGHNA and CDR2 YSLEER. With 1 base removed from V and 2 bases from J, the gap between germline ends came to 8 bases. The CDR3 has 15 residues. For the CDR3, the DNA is TGCGCCAGCAGCCAAGCTACTACCAACACCGGGGAGCTGTTTTTT. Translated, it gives CASSQATTNTGELFF.

The CDR3 DNA follows: TGTGCCAGCGTACAGGGGGTGAAAGAGACCCAGTACTTC. It specifies CASVQGVKETQYF. The rearrangement links TRBV2 to TRBJ2-5; 8 nucleotides agree with TRBD1. The CDR3 loop spans 13 amino acids. Germline trimming cut 8 bases from V and 3 bases from J; bases unmatched to any gene: 5. The germline CDR1 and CDR2 sequences are SNHLY and FYNNEI.

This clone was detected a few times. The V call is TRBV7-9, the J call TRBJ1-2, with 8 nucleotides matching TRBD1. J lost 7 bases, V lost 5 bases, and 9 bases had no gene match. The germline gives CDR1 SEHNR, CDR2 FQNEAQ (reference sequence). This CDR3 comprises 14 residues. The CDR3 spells CASSLSRDRSGYTF. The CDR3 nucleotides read TGTGCCAGCAGCCTGTCCCGGGACAGGTCTGGCTACACCTTC.

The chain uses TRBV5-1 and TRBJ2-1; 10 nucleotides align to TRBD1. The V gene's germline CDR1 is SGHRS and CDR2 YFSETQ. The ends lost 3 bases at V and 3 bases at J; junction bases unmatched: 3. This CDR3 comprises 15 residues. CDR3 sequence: CASSWGTGDYNEQFF. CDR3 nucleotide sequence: TGCGCCAGCAGCTGGGGGACAGGGGACTACAATGAGCAGTTCTTC.

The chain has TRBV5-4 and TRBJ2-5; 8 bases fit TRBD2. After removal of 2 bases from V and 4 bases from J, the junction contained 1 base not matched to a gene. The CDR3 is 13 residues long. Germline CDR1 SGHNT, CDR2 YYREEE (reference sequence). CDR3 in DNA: TGTGCCAGCAGCTTAGCGGGGGCAGAGACCCAGTACTTC. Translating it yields CASSLAGAETQYF.

For the CDR3, the DNA is TGTGCCAGCTCACCACTGGCGGGGCCCTACGAGCAGTACTTC. Protein: CASSPLAGPYEQYF. This chain connects TRBV18 to TRBJ2-7; D is perhaps TRBD2 (6 bases). V lost 1 base and J lost 2, with 9 bases in between. This CDR3 has 14 residues. In germline, CDR1 is KGHSH, CDR2 LQKENI.

The DNA of the CDR3 is TGTGCCAGCAGCTACAGGAGCTCTGGAAACACCATATATTTT. Residues: CASSYRSSGNTIYF. The V call is TRBV6-5, the J call TRBJ1-3; possible D gene TRBD1, 5 bases. In germline, CDR1 is MNHEY, CDR2 SVGAGI. This CDR3 is 14 amino acids long. V was cut by 6 bases and J by 0 bases, with 9 bases left in between.

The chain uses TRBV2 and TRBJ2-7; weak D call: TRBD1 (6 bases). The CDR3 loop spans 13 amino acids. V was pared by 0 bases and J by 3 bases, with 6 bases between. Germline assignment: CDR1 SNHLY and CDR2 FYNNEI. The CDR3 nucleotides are TGTGCCAGCAGTGAAGCCAGGGGCTACGAGCAGTACTTC. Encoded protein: CASSEARGYEQYF.

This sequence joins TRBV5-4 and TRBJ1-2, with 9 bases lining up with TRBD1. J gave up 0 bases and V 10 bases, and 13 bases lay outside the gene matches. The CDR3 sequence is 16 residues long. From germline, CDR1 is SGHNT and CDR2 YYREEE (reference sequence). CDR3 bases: TGTGCCGGGACACAGGGGGCAAAGGGAACTAACTATGGCTACACCTTC. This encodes CAGTQGAKGTNYGYTF.

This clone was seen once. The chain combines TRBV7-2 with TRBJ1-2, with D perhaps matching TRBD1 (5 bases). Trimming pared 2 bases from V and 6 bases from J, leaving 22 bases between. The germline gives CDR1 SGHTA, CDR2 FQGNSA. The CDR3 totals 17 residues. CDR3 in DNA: TGTGCCAGCAGCTTAAATTCCAGGGCCTCCGGTCGGGATGGCTACACCTTC. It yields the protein CASSLNSRASGRDGYTF.